This TCR beta chain was obtained from a study of vaccination effects on CD4 cells after COVID-19. Looking at the study overall: Each participant received a vaccine that was either BNT162b2 or mRNA-1273, given as two doses. Findings of the study overall: Healthy vaccinees' vaccine-induced clones included only 1 of 255 that recognized common cold coronaviruses. The study enrolled few convalescent patients and sampled no early post-infection timepoints.

The CDR3 spans 15 residues. Germline values: CDR1 LNHDA, CDR2 SQIVND (reference sequence). The V end lost 3 bases, the J end lost 0 bases, and 9 bases lay between the germline ends. The repertoire was sequenced with immunoSEQ multiplex PCR; TCRdb's copy has only in-frame clones and lacks some. Here the sample spans 41,000 or so clones, over 60% being singletons. In its sample, this clone was seen a few times. Its specificity is unknown. Pools of viral peptides were used by the ViraFEST assay to expand antigen-specific CD4+ T cells ahead of sequencing. At the end of 10 days of culture, CD4+ T cells were isolated. In the vaccine recipients, nucleocapsid antibodies were negative and there was no prior SARS-CoV-2 infection. IL-2 medium took the place of half the medium on both days 3 and 7.

The origin of this receptor is a human donor who received a COVID-19 vaccine. Sequencing used CD4+ T cells from PBMCs cultured with HCoV-NL63 spike peptides, obtained before COVID-19 vaccination. This sequence joins TRBV19 and TRBJ1-5; D is unresolved. The CDR3 DNA follows: TGTGCCAGTAGTATTCGACGGGATAGCAATCAGCCCCAGCATTTT. Protein sequence: CASSIRRDSNQPQHF.